This T cell receptor beta chain was recorded in a study of cytomegalovirus exposure and HLA in healthy donors. The PCR employed 60 Vbeta primers together with 13 Jbeta primers. Measured with immunoSEQ multiplex PCR; TCRdb has only the in-frame clones, and not every one. The sample yields approximately 200,000 clones, 65% to 80% seen once. The sample comprised PBMCs. This TCR derives from a woman aged 25 to 39 in good health and CMV-seropositive.

CDR3 residues: CASSPGGSYEQYF. The DNA of the CDR3 is TGTGCCAGCAGTCCGGGGGGATCCTACGAGCAGTACTTC. J is TRBJ2-7 and V is TRBV5-8, with TRBD2 matching 7 bases. Germline V CDR1 and CDR2: SGHTS, YDEGEE. Germline trimming cut 5 bases from V and 1 base from J; bases unmatched to any gene: 3. The CDR3 is 13 residues long.